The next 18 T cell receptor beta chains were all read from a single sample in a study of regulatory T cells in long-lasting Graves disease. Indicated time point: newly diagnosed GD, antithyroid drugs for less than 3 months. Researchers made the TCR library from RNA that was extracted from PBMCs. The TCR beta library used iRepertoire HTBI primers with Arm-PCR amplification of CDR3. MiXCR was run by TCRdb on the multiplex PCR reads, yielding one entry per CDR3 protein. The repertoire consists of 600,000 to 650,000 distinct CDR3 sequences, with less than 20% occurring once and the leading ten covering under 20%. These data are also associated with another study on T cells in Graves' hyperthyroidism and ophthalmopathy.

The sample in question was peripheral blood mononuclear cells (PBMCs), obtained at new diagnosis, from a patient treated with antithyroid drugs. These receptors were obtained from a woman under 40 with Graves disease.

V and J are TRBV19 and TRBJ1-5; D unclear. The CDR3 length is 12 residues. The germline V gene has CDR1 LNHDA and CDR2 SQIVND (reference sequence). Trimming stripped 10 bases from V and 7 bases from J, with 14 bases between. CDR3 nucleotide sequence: TGTGCCACCGCGCGGGGTAGGCAGCCCCAGCATTTT. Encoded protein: CATARGRQPQHF.

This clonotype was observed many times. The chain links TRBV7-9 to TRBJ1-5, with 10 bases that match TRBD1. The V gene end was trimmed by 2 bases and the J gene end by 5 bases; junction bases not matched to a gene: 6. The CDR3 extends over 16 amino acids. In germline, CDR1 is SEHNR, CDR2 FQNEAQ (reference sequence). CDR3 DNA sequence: TGTGCCAGCAGCTTATGGAGCGGGACAGGGGATCAGCCCCAGCATTTT. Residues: CASSLWSGTGDQPQHF.

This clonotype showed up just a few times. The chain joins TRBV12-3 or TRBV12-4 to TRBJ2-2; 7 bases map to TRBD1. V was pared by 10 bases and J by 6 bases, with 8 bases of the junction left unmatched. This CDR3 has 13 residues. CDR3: CAIPTGEAGELFF. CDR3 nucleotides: TGTGCCATACCTACAGGGGAAGCCGGGGAGCTGTTTTTT.

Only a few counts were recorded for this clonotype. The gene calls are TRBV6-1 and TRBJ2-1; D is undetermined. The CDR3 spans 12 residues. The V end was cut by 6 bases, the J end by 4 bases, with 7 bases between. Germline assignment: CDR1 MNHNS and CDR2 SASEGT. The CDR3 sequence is CASRARYNEQFF. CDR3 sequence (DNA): TGTGCCAGCAGGGCCAGATACAATGAGCAGTTCTTC.

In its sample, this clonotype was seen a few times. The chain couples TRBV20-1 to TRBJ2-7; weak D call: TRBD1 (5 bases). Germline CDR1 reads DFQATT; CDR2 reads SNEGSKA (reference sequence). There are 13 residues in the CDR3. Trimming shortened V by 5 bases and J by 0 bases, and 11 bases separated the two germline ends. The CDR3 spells CSALTGLSYEQYF. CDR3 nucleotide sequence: TGCAGTGCTCTCACAGGCCTCTCCTACGAGCAGTACTTC.

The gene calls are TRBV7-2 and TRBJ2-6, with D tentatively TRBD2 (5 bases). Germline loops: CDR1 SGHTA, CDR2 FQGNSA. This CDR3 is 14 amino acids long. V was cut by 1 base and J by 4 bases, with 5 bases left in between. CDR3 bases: TGTGCCAGCAGCTTAGGAGGGGGGGCCAACGTCCTGACTTTC. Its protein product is CASSLGGGANVLTF. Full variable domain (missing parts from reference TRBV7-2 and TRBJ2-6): GAGVSQSPSNKVTEKGKDVELRCDPISGHTALYWYRQSLGQGLEFLIYFQGNSAPDKSGLPSDRFSAERTGGSVSTLTIQRTQQEDSAVYLCASSLGGGANVLTFGAGSRLTVL.

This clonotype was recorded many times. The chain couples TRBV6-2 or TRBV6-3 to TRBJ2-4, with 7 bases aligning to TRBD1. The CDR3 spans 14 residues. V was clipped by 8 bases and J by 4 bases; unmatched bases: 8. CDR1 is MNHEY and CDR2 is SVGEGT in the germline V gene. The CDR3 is CASGEGTEKNIQYF. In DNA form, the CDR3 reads TGTGCCAGCGGGGAAGGGACAGAAAAAAACATTCAGTACTTC.

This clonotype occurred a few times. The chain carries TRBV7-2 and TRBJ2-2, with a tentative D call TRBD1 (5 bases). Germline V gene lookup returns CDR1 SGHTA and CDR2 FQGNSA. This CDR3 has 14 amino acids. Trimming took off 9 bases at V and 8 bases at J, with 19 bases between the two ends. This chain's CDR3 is CASHYRTTRGELFF. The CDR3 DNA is TGTGCCAGTCATTACAGGACCACCCGGGGGGAGCTGTTTTTT.

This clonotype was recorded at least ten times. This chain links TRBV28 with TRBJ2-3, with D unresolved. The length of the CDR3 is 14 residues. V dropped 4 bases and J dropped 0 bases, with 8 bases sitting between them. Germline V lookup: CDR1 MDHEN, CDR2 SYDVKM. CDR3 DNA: TGTGCCAGCAGTTCGGTTCCTAGCACAGATACGCAGTATTTT. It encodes CASSSVPSTDTQYF.

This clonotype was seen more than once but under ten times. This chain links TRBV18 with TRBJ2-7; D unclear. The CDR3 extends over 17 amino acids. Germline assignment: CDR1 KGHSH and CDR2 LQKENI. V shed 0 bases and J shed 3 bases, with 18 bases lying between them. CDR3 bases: TGTGCCAGCTCACCACCCTTGTCCGGACGTATTATCTACGAGCAGTACTTC. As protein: CASSPPLSGRIIYEQYF.

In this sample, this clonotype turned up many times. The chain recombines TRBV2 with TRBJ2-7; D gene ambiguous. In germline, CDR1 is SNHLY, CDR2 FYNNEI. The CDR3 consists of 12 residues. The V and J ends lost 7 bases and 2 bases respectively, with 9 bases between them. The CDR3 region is CASTFSPYEQYF. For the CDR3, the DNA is TGTGCCAGCACATTCAGCCCCTACGAGCAGTACTTC.

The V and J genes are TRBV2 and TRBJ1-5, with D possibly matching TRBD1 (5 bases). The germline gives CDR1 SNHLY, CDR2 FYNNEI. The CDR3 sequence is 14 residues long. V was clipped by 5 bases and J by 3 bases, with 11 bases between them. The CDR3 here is CASSPNRHNQPQHF. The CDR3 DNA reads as TGTGCCAGCAGTCCTAACAGGCACAATCAGCCCCAGCATTTT.

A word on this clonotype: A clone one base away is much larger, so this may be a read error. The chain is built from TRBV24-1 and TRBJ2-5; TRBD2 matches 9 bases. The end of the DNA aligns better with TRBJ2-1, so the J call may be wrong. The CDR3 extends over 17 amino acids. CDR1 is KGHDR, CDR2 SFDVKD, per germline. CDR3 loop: CATSVRAGGAGRNEQFF. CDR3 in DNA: TGTGCCACCAGTGTCAGGGCGGGGGGGGCAGGGCGCAATGAGCAGTTCTTC.

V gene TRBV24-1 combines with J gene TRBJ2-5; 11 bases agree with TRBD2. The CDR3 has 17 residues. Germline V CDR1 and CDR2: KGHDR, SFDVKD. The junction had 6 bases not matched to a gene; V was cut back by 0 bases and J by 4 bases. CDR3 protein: CATSDLPTSGRGETQYF. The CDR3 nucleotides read TGTGCCACCAGTGATTTGCCCACTAGCGGGAGAGGAGAGACCCAGTACTTC.

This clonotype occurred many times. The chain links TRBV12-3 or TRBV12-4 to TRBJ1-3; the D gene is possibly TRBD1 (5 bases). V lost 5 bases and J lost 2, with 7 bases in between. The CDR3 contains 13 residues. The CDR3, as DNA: TGTGCCAGCAGTGGGACGGCTGGAAACACCATATATTTT. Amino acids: CASSGTAGNTIYF.

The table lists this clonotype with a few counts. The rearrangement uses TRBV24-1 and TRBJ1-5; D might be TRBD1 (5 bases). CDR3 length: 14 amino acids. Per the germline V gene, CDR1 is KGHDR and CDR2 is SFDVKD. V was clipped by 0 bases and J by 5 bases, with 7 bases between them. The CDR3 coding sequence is TGTGCCACCAGTGATTTGGGGACGGATCAGCCCCAGCATTTT. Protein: CATSDLGTDQPQHF.

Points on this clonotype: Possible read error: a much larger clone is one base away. CDR3 in DNA: TGTGCCAGCAGCTTAGGGGCCGGGACAGGGGTAGCTTCCTTT. It is translated as CASSLGAGTGVASF. The chain couples TRBV7-2 to TRBJ1-1, with 10 bases matching TRBD1. CDR1 is SGHTA, CDR2 FQGNSA, per germline. The CDR3 totals 14 residues.

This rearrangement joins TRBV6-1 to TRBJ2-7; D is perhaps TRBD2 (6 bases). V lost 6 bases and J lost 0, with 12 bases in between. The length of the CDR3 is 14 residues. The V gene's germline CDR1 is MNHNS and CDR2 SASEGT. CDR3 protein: CASRYLGGSYEQYF. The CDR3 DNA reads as TGTGCCAGCAGATACTTGGGGGGCTCCTACGAGCAGTACTTC.